This is a list of T cell receptor beta chains from one sample in a study of T-cell memory formation after mild COVID-19. TCRdb reprocessed the 5' RACE reads with MiXCR, giving one entry per CDR3 protein. Among around 510,000 distinct CDR3 sequences listed, less than 25% were seen once. The sample was PBMCs or a T cell subset sorted from them (not recorded which). These receptors were obtained from an adult woman who had mild COVID-19 (a few samples of this study predate the infection). Cell type and time point are not known. Both conserved end residues are part of each CDR3. A D gene is named only where the DNA matches it firmly. Clone size, where shown, is once, few, many, or a class for clones that have expanded.

TRBD2	TRBV2	TRBJ2-1	.	CASSEGEGYNEQFF	TGTGCCAGCAGTGAGGGGGAGGGCTACAATGAGCAGTTCTTC
.	TRBV15	TRBJ1-2	.	CATSQLVGIGYGYTF	TGTGCCACCAGCCAACTTGTAGGAATCGGATATGGCTACACCTTC
.	TRBV7-8	TRBJ2-4	.	CASSLEAGSLNIQYF	TGTGCCAGCAGCTTAGAGGCGGGATCGCTGAACATTCAGTACTTC
.	TRBV3-1	TRBJ1-1	few	CASSRSDSGLSNTEAFF	TGTGCCAGCAGCCGAAGCGACTCCGGGCTATCGAACACTGAAGCTTTCTTT
.	TRBV20-1	TRBJ2-7	once	CSASPRANEQYF	TGCAGTGCTAGCCCCAGGGCGAACGAGCAGTACTTC
TRBD1	TRBV24-1	TRBJ2-1	.	CATSDPTGVGAYNEQFF	TGTGCCACCAGTGATCCGACAGGGGTCGGAGCCTACAATGAGCAGTTCTTC
.	TRBV6-6	TRBJ2-1	.	CASSYSGMGVNEQFF	TGTGCCAGCAGTTACTCAGGGATGGGAGTGAATGAGCAGTTCTTC
.	TRBV24-1	TRBJ2-1	few	CATSDLEGWGRNEQFF	TGTGCCACCAGTGATTTAGAGGGGTGGGGTCGCAATGAGCAGTTCTTC
.	TRBV2	TRBJ1-1	.	CASSEVGRSEAFF	TGTGCCAGCAGTGAAGTGGGAAGGAGTGAAGCTTTCTTT
TRBD1	TRBV12-3/TRBV12-4	TRBJ2-5	few	CASSVRDRPQETQYF	TGTGCCAGCAGTGTCCGGGACAGGCCCCAAGAGACCCAGTACTTC
.	TRBV7-3	TRBJ2-5	few	CASSLFGGPQETQYF	TGTGCCAGCAGCTTATTTGGGGGGCCCCAAGAGACCCAGTACTTC
.	TRBV7-3	TRBJ1-3	.	CASGSGSGNTIYF	TGTGCCAGCGGGTCGGGATCTGGAAACACCATATATTTT
TRBD1	TRBV28	TRBJ2-7	.	CASSFGGTGGGEQYF	TGTGCCAGCAGTTTCGGAGGGACAGGGGGTGGCGAGCAGTACTTC
.	TRBV20-1	TRBJ2-5	.	CSALLGSQETQYF	TGCAGTGCTCTTCTCGGTAGTCAAGAGACCCAGTACTTC
.	TRBV24-1	TRBJ2-1	.	CATSDYGYNEQFF	TGTGCCACCAGTGATTACGGTTACAATGAGCAGTTCTTC
.	TRBV7-2	TRBJ2-5	.	CASSPRMEGVETQYF	TGTGCCAGCAGCCCCCGAATGGAGGGCGTGGAGACCCAGTACTTC
.	TRBV5-1	TRBJ2-1	.	CASSLPPLGDEQFF	TGCGCCAGCAGCTTGCCCCCCCTAGGGGATGAGCAGTTCTTC
TRBD1	TRBV4-1	TRBJ2-7	.	CASSQPTGTASYEQYF	TGCGCCAGCAGCCAACCAACCGGGACAGCTTCCTACGAGCAGTACTTC
TRBD1	TRBV12-3/TRBV12-4	TRBJ1-5	.	CASSLSSGTGLSSDQPQHF	TGTGCCAGCAGTTTATCGTCCGGGACAGGGCTTTCGTCCGATCAGCCCCAGCATTTT
TRBD2	TRBV5-5	TRBJ2-7	many	CASTGAGGQGEQYF	TGTGCCAGCACCGGAGCGGGAGGTCAAGGCGAGCAGTACTTC
TRBD2	TRBV24-1	TRBJ2-1	.	CATSDPSGLYNEQFF	TGTGCCACCAGTGATCCTAGCGGACTCTACAATGAGCAGTTCTTC
TRBD2	TRBV25-1	TRBJ2-1	few	CASSDDSGGAQQFF	TGTGCCAGCAGTGACGACAGCGGGGGGGCCCAGCAGTTCTTC
.	TRBV24-1	TRBJ2-5	many	CATVHKTQYF	TGTGCCACCGTCCACAAGACCCAGTACTTC
.	TRBV6-5	TRBJ1-2	.	CASTTHPRETEGYTF	TGTGCCAGCACAACTCACCCACGGGAAACAGAAGGCTACACCTTC
.	TRBV12-3/TRBV12-4	TRBJ2-1	.	CASSLSSGAYNEQFF	TGTGCCAGCAGTTTATCCTCGGGGGCCTACAATGAGCAGTTCTTC
.	TRBV20-1	TRBJ1-2	many	CSARGGLRLYGYTF	TGCAGTGCTAGAGGGGGGCTGAGGCTCTATGGCTACACCTTC
.	TRBV4-2	TRBJ1-3	few	CASSQDSQGYTIYF	TGTGCCAGCAGCCAAGATAGTCAGGGATACACCATATATTTT
TRBD2	TRBV5-8	TRBJ2-1	few	CASSWGLAEYNEQFF	TGTGCCAGCAGCTGGGGACTAGCGGAGTACAATGAGCAGTTCTTC
.	TRBV5-1	TRBJ2-3	.	CASSPAAGGYTDTQYF	TGCGCCAGCAGCCCGGCGGCAGGGGGGTACACAGATACGCAGTATTTT
.	TRBV12-3/TRBV12-4	TRBJ1-1	.	CASSPKTKGVNTEAFF	TGTGCCAGCAGTCCGAAGACCAAGGGGGTCAACACTGAAGCTTTCTTT
.	TRBV5-5	TRBJ1-5	few	CASSLVGSQPQHF	TGTGCCAGCAGCTTGGTCGGGAGTCAGCCCCAGCATTTT
TRBD1	TRBV30	TRBJ1-6	few	CAWSEGQGGSPLHF	TGTGCCTGGAGTGAGGGACAGGGCGGTTCACCCCTCCACTTT
TRBD2	TRBV19	TRBJ2-5	.	CASSIGLAGALETQYF	TGTGCCAGTAGTATAGGACTAGCGGGGGCCTTAGAGACCCAGTACTTC
TRBD1	TRBV6-2/TRBV6-3	TRBJ2-3	few	CATGQARTDTQYF	TGTGCCACCGGACAGGCCCGCACAGATACGCAGTATTTT